This T cell receptor beta chain was observed in a study of siplizumab effects on memory and regulatory T cells. Study results and limitations: Suppressive activity of Tregs proliferating in siplizumab cultures remained unconfirmed. It was not possible to assign a naive or memory phenotype to roughly 80-97% of proliferating CD4+ or CD8+ clones. Unstimulated naive T cells seemed to show more diversity than memory cells did, and they also seemed to be among the major contributors to the alloresponse. Mappable alloreactive CD4+ clones came from Treg cells around 65% of the time on average with siplizumab, against 25% to 30% in controls.

Clones were read by immunoSEQ multiplex PCR, and TCRdb kept only the in-frame ones, dropping some. The sample holds more than 95,000 clones, roughly 94% seen once. The CDR3 runs 13 residues. From germline, CDR1 is LGHNT and CDR2 FRNRAP. V shed 2 bases and J shed 0 bases, with 2 bases lying between them. Notes on this clone: What it binds is not known.

The sequence was collected from a human donor in good health. Specimen: non-Treg CD4+ T cells sorted from blood. This chain joins TRBV12-5 and TRBJ1-5; no clear D gene. In DNA form, the CDR3 reads TGTGCTAGTGGTTTGTATAGCAATCAGCCCCAGCATTTT. Residues: CASGLYSNQPQHF.